The 26 T cell receptor beta chains in this list originate from one sample, sequenced in a study of blood T cell repertoires in COVID-19. Sequenced by immunoSEQ multiplex PCR; TCRdb stores in-frame clones only, minus some. Among hundreds of thousands of clones listed, 92% were seen once. Sequenced material: peripheral blood. These receptors came from a man aged 60 to 69 with COVID-19, enrolled during active disease.

The rearrangement joins TRBV5-1 to TRBJ1-2; D gene ambiguous. Trimming removed 1 base at V and 2 bases at J, with 9 bases between. The CDR3 runs to 14 residues. The germline V gene encodes CDR1 SGHRS and CDR2 YFSETQ. CDR3 region: CASSLNTNNYGYTF. The CDR3 DNA is TGCGCCAGCAGCTTGAACACCAACAACTATGGCTACACCTTC.

The chain couples TRBV18 to TRBJ1-5; possible D gene TRBD1, 5 bases. Trimming stripped 3 bases from V and 3 bases from J, with 9 bases between. Looked up from germline, CDR1 is KGHSH and CDR2 is LQKENI. The CDR3 is 14 residues long. The CDR3 loop reads CASSPGRDNQPQHF. CDR3 nucleotides: TGTGCCAGCTCACCGGGGCGGGACAATCAGCCCCAGCATTTT.

This sequence joins TRBV30 and TRBJ1-3, with 7 bases matching TRBD1. V trimming: 6 bases; J trimming: 0 bases; junction bases outside the gene matches: 14. The CDR3 runs to 17 residues. CDR1 is GTSNPN and CDR2 is SVGIG in the germline V gene (reference sequence). This CDR3 is CACYPGQRLFSGNTIYF. Written as DNA, the CDR3 is TGTGCCTGTTATCCGGGACAGAGACTTTTCTCTGGAAACACCATATATTTT.

The chain combines TRBV19 with TRBJ2-5; 8 bases agree with TRBD2. The J segment lost 4 bases and the V segment lost 1 base, leaving 11 bases of the junction unmatched. The CDR3 is 17 amino acids. Germline CDR1 reads LNHDA; CDR2 reads SQIVND (reference sequence). The CDR3 nucleotides are TGTGCCAGTAGTATAGGCCCAGGAGCGGGGGATGCAGAGACCCAGTACTTC. Protein sequence: CASSIGPGAGDAETQYF.

J is TRBJ2-7 and V is TRBV24-1, with 11 bases matching TRBD2. The CDR3 contains 23 residues. Germline CDR1 KGHDR, CDR2 SFDVKD. V was pared by 0 bases and J by 4 bases, with 25 bases of the junction left unmatched. In DNA form, the CDR3 reads TGTGCCACCAGTGATTTGGGCAGGGTTGTGACTAGCGGGGAGTATCTTGAGTTTTACGAGCAGTACTTC. As protein: CATSDLGRVVTSGEYLEFYEQYF.

The V gene is TRBV6-5, the J gene TRBJ1-3; D not resolved. V shed 2 bases and J shed 0 bases, with 8 bases lying between them. The CDR3 extends over 15 amino acids. Germline V CDR1 and CDR2: MNHEY, SVGAGI. CDR3 bases: TGTGCCAGCAGTTACGGCGGGATCTCTGGAAACACCATATATTTT. It yields the protein CASSYGGISGNTIYF.

The genes are TRBV19 and TRBJ1-1; 7 nucleotides align to TRBD1. This CDR3 is 16 amino acids long. The V and J ends lost 3 bases and 4 bases, in that order; junction bases with no gene match: 11. CDR1 and CDR2 from the germline V gene are LNHDA and SQIVND (reference sequence). CDR3 DNA: TGTGCCAGTAGTATTATTGGAGGGCAGGGGGGCACTGAAGCTTTCTTT. Translated: CASSIIGGQGGTEAFF. Full variable domain (outside the CDR3, taken from reference TRBV19 and TRBJ1-1): DGGITQSPKYLFRKEGQNVTLSCEQNLNHDAMYWYRQDPGQGLRLIYYSQIVNDFQKGDIAEGYSVSREKKESFPLTVTSAQKNPTAFYLCASSIIGGQGGTEAFFGQGTRLTVV.

This clone was observed once. The rearrangement joins TRBV2 to TRBJ2-3; 10 positions agree with TRBD2. Germline V gene lookup returns CDR1 SNHLY and CDR2 FYNNEI. The CDR3 runs to 18 residues. J gave up 1 base and V 7 bases, and 14 bases lay outside the gene matches. CDR3 protein: CASTPSAGGAEGTDTQYF. The CDR3 bases are TGTGCCAGCACCCCCTCAGCGGGGGGGGCTGAAGGCACAGATACGCAGTATTTT.

This chain uses TRBV12-3 or TRBV12-4 with TRBJ2-7, with no clear D. This CDR3 has 13 residues. V lost 0 bases to trimming and J lost 2 bases, with 5 bases between them. The CDR3 bases are TGTGCCAGCAGTTTAGCGCTAGCCTACGAGCAGTACTTC. It is translated as CASSLALAYEQYF.

V and J are TRBV19 and TRBJ1-2, with 7 bases lining up with TRBD1. The CDR3 length is 16 residues. Germline loops: CDR1 LNHDA, CDR2 SQIVND (reference sequence). The trim removed 3 bases at V and 4 bases at J, leaving 11 bases unmatched. The CDR3: CASSMPPGGSGYGYTF. The CDR3 nucleotides read TGTGCCAGTAGTATGCCTCCAGGGGGATCGGGCTATGGCTACACCTTC.

V and J are TRBV13 and TRBJ1-6; possible D gene TRBD1, 6 bases. Germline loops: CDR1 PRHDT, CDR2 FYEKMQ (reference sequence). V dropped 4 bases and J dropped 12 bases, with 16 bases sitting between them. The CDR3 extends over 14 amino acids. The CDR3 sequence is CASSSVTGAGPLHF. The CDR3 nucleotides read TGTGCCAGCAGCTCCGTGACAGGAGCTGGACCCCTCCACTTT. Supplemented by reference TRBV13 and TRBJ1-6, the full variable domain reads AAGVIQSPRHLIKEKRETATLKCYPIPRHDTVYWYQQGPGQDPQFLISFYEKMQSDKGSIPDRFSAQQFSDYHSELNMSSLELGDSALYFCASSSVTGAGPLHFGNGTRLTVT.

The V call is TRBV11-1, the J call TRBJ2-7; no definite D call. Trimming took off 0 bases at V and 6 bases at J, with 18 bases between the two ends. The CDR3 has 16 residues. Germline assignment: CDR1 SGHAT and CDR2 FQDESV (reference sequence). CDR3 protein: CASSLAVLPRGFEQYF. Written as DNA, the CDR3 is TGTGCCAGCAGCTTAGCGGTCCTTCCCCGCGGCTTCGAGCAGTACTTC.

V gene TRBV19 combines with J gene TRBJ1-2; D remains ambiguous. Germline-derived CDR1 and CDR2 are LNHDA and SQIVND (reference sequence). Trimming took off 5 bases at V and 4 bases at J, with 14 bases between the two ends. The CDR3 has 14 residues. The CDR3 region has the DNA TGTGCCAGTAGTGAGCAGAGGGCTCCCTATGGCTACACCTTC. Its translation: CASSEQRAPYGYTF.

The chain has TRBV27 and TRBJ2-1; 7 bases are shared with TRBD1. The CDR3 covers 16 residues. V shed 4 bases, J shed 3 bases, and the junction held 9 bases outside the gene matches. The V gene's germline CDR1 is MNHEY and CDR2 SMNVEV (reference sequence). The CDR3 sequence: CASSSLRGQNYNEQFF. CDR3 nucleotides: TGTGCCAGCAGTTCGCTTAGGGGGCAGAACTACAATGAGCAGTTCTTC.

DNA for the CDR3: TGTGCCAGCAGTCCGGACAGGGGCACCGGGGAGCTGTTTTTT. The encoded protein is CASSPDRGTGELFF. The chain is built from TRBV2 and TRBJ2-2, with 9 nucleotides matching TRBD1. CDR1 is SNHLY, CDR2 FYNNEI, per germline. The ends lost 5 bases at V and 4 bases at J; junction bases unmatched: 2. The CDR3 length is 14 residues.

The chain is built from TRBV9 and TRBJ2-1; TRBD2 agrees at 7 bases. V was clipped by 1 base and J by 4 bases; unmatched bases: 2. From germline, CDR1 is SGDLS and CDR2 YYNGEE. This CDR3 is 14 amino acids long. CDR3 amino acids: CASSVSGLYNEQFF. CDR3 DNA: TGTGCCAGCAGCGTATCGGGACTATACAATGAGCAGTTCTTC.

The J gene is TRBJ2-1, the V gene TRBV5-5, with D possibly being TRBD2 (6 bases). The germline gives CDR1 SGHKS, CDR2 YYEKEE (reference sequence). The ends were cut back, 0 bases at V and 6 bases at J, with 19 bases in the middle. This CDR3 comprises 17 residues. CDR3 sequence reads: CASSLEISGPAVNEQFF. The CDR3 DNA reads TGTGCCAGCAGCTTGGAGATTAGCGGTCCGGCCGTCAATGAGCAGTTCTTC.

The chain is built from TRBV4-1 and TRBJ1-2, with 7 positions matching TRBD1. J was trimmed by 8 bases and V by 0 bases; bases with no gene match: 15. The germline gives CDR1 MGHRA, CDR2 YSYEKL. The CDR3 has 17 residues. The CDR3 reads CASSQEEVTGWRRGYTF. CDR3 bases: TGCGCCAGCAGCCAAGAGGAAGTGACAGGGTGGAGGCGCGGCTACACCTTC.

The V and J genes are TRBV19 and TRBJ1-1; 7 bases match TRBD1. Trimming at V came to 5 bases and at J to 4 bases, leaving 7 bases not matched to a gene. Looked up from germline, CDR1 is LNHDA and CDR2 is SQIVND (reference sequence). CDR3 length equals 14 residues. The CDR3 nucleotides are TGTGCCAGTAGTTTTTCCACAGGGGTCACTGAAGCTTTCTTT. Its protein product is CASSFSTGVTEAFF.

The genes are TRBV25-1 and TRBJ1-6; 7 bases match TRBD1. This CDR3 is 14 amino acids long. V gave up 6 bases and J gave up 10 bases; unmatched junction bases: 9. Germline values: CDR1 MGHDK, CDR2 SYGVNS. The CDR3 DNA is TGTGCCAGCAGCCGGGACAGTCTAAGCTCACCCCTCCACTTT. Protein product: CASSRDSLSSPLHF.

The genes are TRBV28 and TRBJ1-4, with 7 bases aligning to TRBD1. The CDR3 sequence is 14 residues long. Germline loops: CDR1 MDHEN, CDR2 SYDVKM. J gave up 8 bases and V 8 bases, and 11 bases lay outside the gene matches. DNA of the CDR3: TGTGCCAGCTATAGCGACAGGGTGTCCGAAAAACTGTTTTTT. The encoded protein is CASYSDRVSEKLFF.

This chain links TRBV6-5 with TRBJ2-3, with 11 bases identical to TRBD2. J lost 4 bases, V lost 11 bases, and 11 bases had no gene match. The CDR3 consists of 15 residues. Germline V gene data show CDR1 as MNHEY and CDR2 as SVGAGI. CDR3 in amino acids: CAANSGTSGSDTQYF. The CDR3 DNA reads as TGTGCCGCGAATTCCGGGACTAGCGGATCAGATACGCAGTATTTT.

The chain recombines TRBV7-9 with TRBJ1-2; 12 bases align to TRBD1. The CDR3 sequence is 18 residues long. The J segment lost 3 bases and the V segment lost 3 bases, leaving 11 bases of the junction unmatched. Germline CDR1 and CDR2: SEHNR and FQNEAQ (reference sequence). CDR3 residues: CASSLGRDRGQKDYGYTF. As DNA, the CDR3 is TGTGCCAGCAGCTTGGGCCGGGACAGGGGGCAAAAGGACTATGGCTACACCTTC.

The chain recombines TRBV6-6 with TRBJ2-3, with 10 bases that match TRBD2. There are 16 residues in the CDR3. Germline CDR1 is MNHNY and CDR2 is SVGAGI (reference sequence). Trimming removed 10 bases from V and 5 bases from J; junction bases left unmatched: 15. This chain's CDR3 is CAILDPAGGPGDTQYF. CDR3 nucleotides: TGTGCCATCCTGGATCCAGCGGGAGGGCCGGGAGATACGCAGTATTTT.

The chain links TRBV5-1 to TRBJ2-3, with D perhaps matching TRBD2 (6 bases). The CDR3 is 14 amino acids. Germline CDR1 reads SGHRS; CDR2 reads YFSETQ. Trimming pared 4 bases from V and 7 bases from J, leaving 16 bases between. The DNA for the CDR3 is TGCGCCAGCAGCCCAGGGACTCCGCGGCATACGCAGTATTTT. It codes for CASSPGTPRHTQYF. Full variable domain (missing parts from reference TRBV5-1 and TRBJ2-3): KAGVTQTPRYLIKTRGQQVTLSCSPISGHRSVSWYQQTPGQGLQFLFEYFSETQRNKGNFPGRFSGRQFSNSRSEMNVSTLELGDSALYLCASSPGTPRHTQYFGPGTRLTVL.

The chain joins TRBV27 to TRBJ2-1, with 10 positions matching TRBD2. Germline V CDR1 and CDR2: MNHEY, SMNVEV (reference sequence). The CDR3 length is 18 residues. After removal of 4 bases from V and 2 bases from J, the junction contained 11 bases not matched to a gene. In DNA form, the CDR3 reads TGTGCCAGCAGTTCTCCGGGGACTAGCGTCAGAACCTACAATGAGCAGTTCTTC. Its protein is CASSSPGTSVRTYNEQFF.